The rows below give T cell receptor beta chains drawn from one sample of a study of CD8 T cells in ankylosing spondylitis. Using its own MiXCR run on the 5' RACE reads, TCRdb lists one record per CDR3 protein. The sample comprises some 220,000 distinct CDR3 sequences, approximately 8% of which are singletons, and around 4.9% rests with the top ten. Sequencing was done on a sample of blood, either unsorted or a sorted T cell fraction (not recorded which). The source is a female donor with ankylosing spondylitis or in good health (not recorded which). The CDR3 runs from the conserved cysteine through the conserved F or W. D genes are given only for firm matches. Clone size, where shown, is once, few, many, or a class for clones that have expanded.

>many|NA|TRBV9|TRBJ2-1
TGTGCCAGCAGCTTCGCTAGCGACTCCTACAATGAGCAGTTCTTC
CASSFASDSYNEQFF
>many|NA|TRBV7-6|TRBJ2-2
TGTGCCAGCAGCTTTGGGCCCGCGGTCTCGAACACCGGGGAGCTGTTTTTT
CASSFGPAVSNTGELFF
>many|NA|TRBV20-1|TRBJ2-1
TGCAGTGCGAGTTCCGTCTCCTACAATGAGCAGTTCTTC
CSASSVSYNEQFF
>many|NA|TRBV6-1|TRBJ1-2
TGTGCCAGCAGCGGGGCCTTTCCAGGGTTTGGCTACACCTTC
CASSGAFPGFGYTF
>few|NA|TRBV4-3|TRBJ1-2
TGCGCCAGCAGCCAAGATTCGGGGCTAAACTATGGCTACACCTTC
CASSQDSGLNYGYTF
>many|TRBD2|TRBV4-3|TRBJ2-1
TGCGCCAGCAGCCAAGATTCATTCAGCGGGAGTGTGTATGAGCAGTTCTTC
CASSQDSFSGSVYEQFF
>NA|NA|TRBV6-5|TRBJ1-2
TGTGCCAGCAGTTACTCGACGGCCCAGGGAGGGGGCTACACCTTC
CASSYSTAQGGGYTF
>NA|TRBD1|TRBV5-5|TRBJ2-7
TGTGCCAGCAGCTTGTGGACCGGGACAGGAGGAATCACCGAGCAGTACTTC
CASSLWTGTGGITEQYF
>many|NA|TRBV20-1|TRBJ1-2
TGCAGTGCTAGGGGTGGGGTCGGGCATGGCTACACCTTC
CSARGGVGHGYTF
>many|NA|TRBV18|TRBJ1-2
TGTGCCAGCTCACCAGCGGGAAGGAACAGACTCTATGGCTACACCTTC
CASSPAGRNRLYGYTF
>many|NA|TRBV28|TRBJ2-7
TGTGCCGGAGCTAGGTCCTACGAGCAGTACTTC
CAGARSYEQYF
>NA|TRBD1|TRBV23-1|TRBJ1-5
TGCGCCAGCAGTCCCCGACAGGGAGTGTATAGCAATCAGCCCCAGCATTTT
CASSPRQGVYSNQPQHF
>many|TRBD1|TRBV20-1|TRBJ2-7
TGCAGTGCTTGGACAGGGATCTACGAGCAGTACTTC
CSAWTGIYEQYF
>many|NA|TRBV6-5|TRBJ1-5
TGTGCCAGCAGTTACTCGTCCGGGGGATTTGATCAGCCCCAGCATTTT
CASSYSSGGFDQPQHF
>many|NA|TRBV12-3/TRBV12-4|TRBJ1-1
TGTGCCAGCAGTTCCGACAGTCGGGTCGAAGCTTTCTTT
CASSSDSRVEAFF
>many|NA|TRBV20-1|TRBJ2-2
TGCAGTGCTAGGGTCGGGGGGCGATACACCGGGGAGCTGTTTTTT
CSARVGGRYTGELFF
>NA|NA|TRBV7-2|TRBJ2-3
TGTGCCAGCAGCCCCGGGACGGGGGGCTATACGCAGTATTTT
CASSPGTGGYTQYF
>many|TRBD2|TRBV28|TRBJ2-2
TGTGCCAGCAGGGAGACTAGCGGGGCCCGCGTGTACACCGGGGAGCTGTTTTTT
CASRETSGARVYTGELFF
>many|TRBD1|TRBV28|TRBJ1-5
TGTGCCAGCAGTCAACCGGGACAGTATCAGCCCCAGCATTTT
CASSQPGQYQPQHF
>many|TRBD2|TRBV20-1|TRBJ2-5
TGCAGTGCTAGTTCAACGACTAGCTGGGAGACCCAGTACTTC
CSASSTTSWETQYF
>NA|NA|TRBV2|TRBJ2-3
TGTGCCAGCAGTGAAGTAACCCACAGCACAGATACGCAGTATTTT
CASSEVTHSTDTQYF
>many|NA|TRBV12-3/TRBV12-4|TRBJ2-5
TGTGCCAGCACCCGCCCGGGAGCCCGAGAGACCCAGTACTTC
CASTRPGARETQYF
>many|NA|TRBV10-2|TRBJ1-4
TGCGCCAGCAGTTTGGGGCCGGATCCTGAAAAACTGTTTTTT
CASSLGPDPEKLFF
>few|NA|TRBV7-9|TRBJ1-1
TGTGCCAGCAGCCCGGGGGTGGCTTTCTTT
CASSPGVAFF
>many|NA|TRBV12-3/TRBV12-4|TRBJ2-5
TGTGCCAGCAGTTTAGTGGGTCTGAGGGAGACCCAGTACTTC
CASSLVGLRETQYF
>NA|NA|TRBV5-5|TRBJ2-7
TGTGCCAGCAGCTTGACCTACAAGCAGTACTTC
CASSLTYKQYF
>many|NA|TRBV5-1|TRBJ1-5
TGCGCCAGCAGCTTGGAAGGTAGGGGGAATCAGCCCCAGCATTTT
CASSLEGRGNQPQHF
>NA|TRBD2|TRBV12-3/TRBV12-4|TRBJ2-1
TGTGCCAGCAGTTCCCGGACTAGCGGCTACAATGAGCAGTTCTTC
CASSSRTSGYNEQFF
>many|NA|TRBV11-2|TRBJ2-3
TGTGCCAGCAGCCCCGGGCGAGATACGCAGTATTTT
CASSPGRDTQYF
>NA|NA|TRBV7-9|TRBJ2-2
TGTGCCAGCAGCGTGGGGGACACCACCCTTAACACCGGGGAGCTGTTTTTT
CASSVGDTTLNTGELFF
>many|NA|TRBV19|TRBJ2-7
TGTGCCAGTAGTCGGTTCGGGGAGCAGTACTTC
CASSRFGEQYF
>many|NA|TRBV20-1|TRBJ1-2
TGCAGTGCCCCGACACGGAACTATGGCTACACCTTC
CSAPTRNYGYTF
>many|TRBD2|TRBV4-1|TRBJ2-5
TGCGCCAGCAGCCATTCTTCTGGGACTAGCGGAACCCAAGAGACCCAGTACTTC
CASSHSSGTSGTQETQYF
>many|NA|TRBV30|TRBJ2-1
TGTGCCTGGAGTGTAATAGGCGGTTCCTACAATGAGCAGTTCTTC
CAWSVIGGSYNEQFF
>NA|NA|TRBV2|TRBJ2-1
TGTGCCAGCAGGGAGCTATCCTACAATGAGCAGTTCTTC
CASRELSYNEQFF
>many|TRBD2|TRBV4-3|TRBJ2-3
TGCGCCAGCAGTCTCGGACTAGCGAGCACAGATACGCAGTATTTT
CASSLGLASTDTQYF
>many|NA|TRBV7-2|TRBJ2-3
TGTGCCAGCAGCTTAGTGACGGGAGTGGGCGCAGATACGCAGTATTTT
CASSLVTGVGADTQYF
>many|NA|TRBV29-1|TRBJ2-6
TGCAGCGTTGAACTTTGGGAAACCGACAGTTTCTCCCTAGGGGCCAACGTCCTGACTTTC
CSVELWETDSFSLGANVLTF
>many|TRBD2|TRBV5-1|TRBJ2-1
TGCGCCAGCAGCTTGGCCGGACTAGCGGTGAATGAGCAGTTCTTC
CASSLAGLAVNEQFF
>many|TRBD2|TRBV20-1|TRBJ2-3
TGCAGTGCTTTCCCCCCACGACTAGCGGGAGTAGCAGATACGCAGTATTTT
CSAFPPRLAGVADTQYF
>many|TRBD2|TRBV9|TRBJ2-5
TGTGCCAGCAGCGGATCAGCGGGAGTGGAGACCCAGTACTTC
CASSGSAGVETQYF
>many|NA|TRBV2|TRBJ2-1
TGTGCCAGCCGTGAGGACCGAACCTACAATGAGCAGTTCTTC
CASREDRTYNEQFF
>many|NA|TRBV29-1|TRBJ1-1
TGCAGCGTGGGGTCCTTGGGGAACACTGAAGCTTTCTTT
CSVGSLGNTEAFF
>many|TRBD1|TRBV5-1|TRBJ1-1
TGCGCCAGCAGCAACTCCGGCTCAGGGGGATTTCCCACTGAAGCTTTCTTT
CASSNSGSGGFPTEAFF
>few|TRBD2|TRBV11-2|TRBJ2-1
TGTGCCAGCAGGTACTTAGCGGGAGCGTCCCATGAGCAGTTCTTC
CASRYLAGASHEQFF
>many|TRBD2|TRBV5-1|TRBJ2-1
TGCGCCAGCAGCTTGGAAGGGACTATTTCCTACAATGAGCAGTTCTTC
CASSLEGTISYNEQFF
>NA|TRBD1|TRBV20-1|TRBJ2-1
TGCAGTGCTAGAGGGACAGGGAGACACAATGAGCAGTTCTTC
CSARGTGRHNEQFF
>many|TRBD2|TRBV7-8|TRBJ2-2
TGTGCCAGCAGCCTAGCGGGAATAGCGGGGGAGCTGTTTTTT
CASSLAGIAGELFF
>many|NA|TRBV2|TRBJ2-7
NA
CASSEFGPGTGGYEQYF
>many|NA|TRBV2|TRBJ2-1
TGTGCCAGCAGTGAGGACGACTACAATGAGCAGTTCTTC
CASSEDDYNEQFF
>many|NA|TRBV12-3/TRBV12-4|TRBJ2-3
TGTGCCAGCAGCCTTACAGGGCTAGCGATGGATACGCAGTATTTT
CASSLTGLAMDTQYF